These 3 T cell receptor beta chains came from one sample sequenced in a study of vaccination effects on CD4 cells after COVID-19. Within the ViraFEST assay, antigen-specific CD4+ T cells underwent expansion with viral peptide pools prior to sequencing. Following 10 days of culture, CD4+ T cells were isolated. Participants were given two doses of BNT162b2 or mRNA-1273 vaccine. The antigens these receptors bind are not known. Measured with immunoSEQ multiplex PCR; TCRdb has only the in-frame clones, and not every one. The sample holds about 33,000 clones; about 70% are singletons and the top ten take 12%. The specimen comprised CD4+ T cells from PBMCs cultured with HCoV-229E spike peptides, sampled after COVID-19 vaccination. The receptor source for this set is a human donor who received a COVID-19 vaccine.

The chain uses TRBV3-1 (or the pseudogene TRBV3-2) and TRBJ1-6; D is unclear. CDR1 and CDR2 from the germline V gene are LGHDT and YNNKEL (reference sequence). Trimming took off 3 bases at V and 6 bases at J, with 3 bases between the two ends. The CDR3 runs to 12 residues. The CDR3 reads CASSQANSPLHF. The DNA of the CDR3 is TGTGCCAGCAGCCAGGCTAATTCACCCCTCCACTTT.

The V gene is TRBV24-1, the J gene TRBJ1-4; a weak D match, TRBD1 (5 bases). V was pared by 2 bases and J by 7 bases, with 19 bases between. The CDR3 is 17 amino acids. Germline assignment: CDR1 KGHDR and CDR2 SFDVKD. The CDR3, as DNA: TGTGCCACCAGTGATTCGGGCCCGGGGGTTAGTGTTGAAAAACTGTTTTTT. Protein sequence: CATSDSGPGVSVEKLFF.

This clone occurred a few times. The V and J genes are TRBV24-1 and TRBJ1-1; 12 bases fit TRBD1. Trimming removed 9 bases from V and 4 bases from J; junction bases left unmatched: 5. The CDR3 has 14 residues. Germline loops: CDR1 KGHDR, CDR2 SFDVKD. CDR3 sequence: CATRDRGPGTEAFF. The CDR3 bases are TGTGCCACCCGGGACAGGGGGCCTGGCACTGAAGCTTTCTTT.